These T cell receptor beta chains were read from a single sample in a study of cytomegalovirus exposure and HLA in healthy donors. The protocol was immunoSEQ multiplex PCR, while the TCRdb copy is restricted to in-frame clones and leaves out a portion. The sample holds around 99,000 clones; roughly 73% are singletons and the top ten take 7.3%. Sequencing was carried out using PBMCs. These TCRs come from a man in his fifties in good health and CMV-seropositive. The CDR3 runs from the conserved cysteine through the conserved F or W.

J gene,V gene,CDR3 protein
TRBJ1-2,TRBV7-2,CASSTPDRGGYGYPF
TRBJ2-2,TRBV9,CASGTSGANTGELFF
TRBJ1-1,TRBV2,CASTAATENTEAFF
TRBJ1-4,TRBV6-1,CASRGQGLNEKLFF
TRBJ2-1,TRBV21-1,CAIHREQCEQFF
TRBJ1-2,TRBV5-6,CASNPTGGVGYTF
TRBJ1-2,TRBV6-4,CASSDSELTYGYTF
TRBJ1-4,TRBV4-1,CASSLPSGVEKLFF
TRBJ2-7,TRBV19,CASSASPGYEQYF
TRBJ1-2,TRBV5-1,CASSLAEPQGHGYTF
TRBJ2-7,TRBV5-4,CASSRGQVINEQYF
TRBJ2-7,TRBV27,CASSLQGVEHEQYF
TRBJ1-1,TRBV27,CASSSLRQAGNTEAFF
TRBJ2-7,TRBV5-6,CASSLDPPGGITYEQYF
TRBJ1-2,TRBV4-1,CASGQEGTGLLRGYTF
TRBJ2-7,TRBV4-1,CASRVSDTYSYEQYF
TRBJ1-5,TRBV5-8,CASSPDISNQPQHF
TRBJ2-3,TRBV2,CASSTRLAGGDTQYF
TRBJ2-3,TRBV7-3,CASSHFRGFGTDTQYF
TRBJ1-4,TRBV7-9,CASTLVGREGEKLFF